Listed below are T cell receptor beta chains from one sample, sequenced in a study of lymphopenia after photon versus proton radiotherapy. Repertoires were generated with immunoSEQ multiplex PCR, while TCRdb's copy carries only in-frame clones and drops some. Here the sample spans some 31,000 clones, approximately 80% being singletons. Sequencing used peripheral blood, obtained from a patient treated with proton-based radiotherapy. The receptors were sampled from a woman in her 70s with pancreatic cancer. The CDR3 runs from the conserved cysteine through the conserved F or W. The order of the fields is V gene, clone size, J gene, D gene, CDR3 protein, CDR3 DNA. D genes are given only for firm matches. Rows give clone size only sometimes, using once, few, many, or a class for an expanded clone.

v_call: TRBV2
clone_size: .
j_call: TRBJ2-7
d_call: .
cdr3_aa: CASSEGAAYEQYF
cdr3_nt: TGTGCCAGCAGTGAAGGGGCAGCCTACGAGCAGTACTTC

v_call: TRBV2
clone_size: few
j_call: TRBJ1-5
d_call: .
cdr3_aa: CASSEEGVISNQPQHF
cdr3_nt: TGTGCCAGCAGTGAAGAAGGAGTTATTAGCAATCAGCCCCAGCATTTT

v_call: TRBV5-4
clone_size: .
j_call: TRBJ2-3
d_call: .
cdr3_aa: CASNRGSPLTDTQYF
cdr3_nt: TGTGCCAGCAACCGCGGCTCTCCTCTCACAGATACGCAGTATTTT

v_call: TRBV28
clone_size: once
j_call: TRBJ1-5
d_call: .
cdr3_aa: CASSLINQPQHF
cdr3_nt: TGTGCCAGCAGTCTAATCAATCAGCCCCAGCATTTT

v_call: TRBV28
clone_size: .
j_call: TRBJ2-5
d_call: TRBD1
cdr3_aa: CASSLNRDRGSRTQYF
cdr3_nt: TGTGCCAGCAGTTTAAATAGGGACAGGGGCTCCCGAACCCAGTACTTC

v_call: TRBV30
clone_size: .
j_call: TRBJ1-5
d_call: .
cdr3_aa: CAWSGADNQPQHF
cdr3_nt: TGTGCCTGGAGTGGGGCAGACAATCAGCCCCAGCATTTT

v_call: TRBV13
clone_size: once
j_call: TRBJ2-7
d_call: .
cdr3_aa: CASSPPSGTGDYEQYF
cdr3_nt: TGTGCCAGCAGCCCCCCCTCCGGGACGGGAGACTACGAGCAGTACTTC

v_call: TRBV28
clone_size: .
j_call: TRBJ2-3
d_call: .
cdr3_aa: CASTNTDTQYF
cdr3_nt: TGTGCCAGCACCAACACAGATACGCAGTATTTT

v_call: TRBV7-2
clone_size: few
j_call: TRBJ2-1
d_call: .
cdr3_aa: CASSHHGGAYNEQFF
cdr3_nt: TGTGCCAGCAGCCACCACGGGGGCGCCTACAATGAGCAGTTCTTC

v_call: TRBV6-6
clone_size: .
j_call: TRBJ2-3
d_call: .
cdr3_aa: CASCRTTRGDTQYF
cdr3_nt: TGTGCCAGCTGTAGGACGACCCGCGGAGATACGCAGTATTTT